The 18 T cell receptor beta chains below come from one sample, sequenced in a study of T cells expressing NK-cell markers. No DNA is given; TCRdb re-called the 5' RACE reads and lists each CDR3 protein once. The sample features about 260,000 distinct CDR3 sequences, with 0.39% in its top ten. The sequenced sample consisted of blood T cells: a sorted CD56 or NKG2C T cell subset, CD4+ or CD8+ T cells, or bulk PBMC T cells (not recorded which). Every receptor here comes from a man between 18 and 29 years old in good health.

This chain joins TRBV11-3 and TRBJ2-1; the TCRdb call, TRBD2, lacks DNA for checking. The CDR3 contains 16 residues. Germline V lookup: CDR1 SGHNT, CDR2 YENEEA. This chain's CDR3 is CASSLGGGGPHNEQFF. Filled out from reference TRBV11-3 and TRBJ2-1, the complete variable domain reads EAGVVQSPRYKIIEKKQPVAFWCNPISGHNTLYWYLQNLGQGPELLIRYENEEAVDDSQLPKDRFSAERLKGVDSTLKIQPAELGDSAVYLCASSLGGGGPHNEQFFGPGTRLTVL.

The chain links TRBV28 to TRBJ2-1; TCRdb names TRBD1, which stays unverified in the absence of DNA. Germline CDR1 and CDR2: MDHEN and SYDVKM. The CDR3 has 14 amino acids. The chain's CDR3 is CASSFGAGFIEQFF.

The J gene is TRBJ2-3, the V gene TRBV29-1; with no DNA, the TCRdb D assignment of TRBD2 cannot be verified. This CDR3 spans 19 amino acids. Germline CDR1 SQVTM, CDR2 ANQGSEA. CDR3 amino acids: CSGGFREGRGGYSGDTQYF.

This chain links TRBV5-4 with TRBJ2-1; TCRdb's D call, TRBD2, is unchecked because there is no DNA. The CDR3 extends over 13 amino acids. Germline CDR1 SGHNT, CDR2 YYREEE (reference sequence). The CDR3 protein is CAIEAGGQNEQFF. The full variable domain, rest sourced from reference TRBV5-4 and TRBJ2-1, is ETGVTQSPTHLIKTRGQQVTLRCSSQSGHNTVSWYQQALGQGPQFIFQYYREEENGRGNFPPRFSGLQFPNYSSELNVNALELDDSALYLCAIEAGGQNEQFFGPGTRLTVL.

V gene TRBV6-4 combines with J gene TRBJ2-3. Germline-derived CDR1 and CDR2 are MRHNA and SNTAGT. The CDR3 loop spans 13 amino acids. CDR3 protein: CATRDIRTDTQYF.

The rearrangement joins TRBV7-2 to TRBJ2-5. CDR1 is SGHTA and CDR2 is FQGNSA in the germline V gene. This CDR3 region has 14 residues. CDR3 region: CASSLLPWGETQYF.

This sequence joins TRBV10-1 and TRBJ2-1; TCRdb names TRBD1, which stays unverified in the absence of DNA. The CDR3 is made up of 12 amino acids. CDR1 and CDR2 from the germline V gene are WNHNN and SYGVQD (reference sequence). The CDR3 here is CASSEPPGTQFF.

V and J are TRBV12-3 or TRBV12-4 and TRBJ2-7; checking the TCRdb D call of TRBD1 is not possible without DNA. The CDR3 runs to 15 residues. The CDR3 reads CASSPGQGALYEQYF.

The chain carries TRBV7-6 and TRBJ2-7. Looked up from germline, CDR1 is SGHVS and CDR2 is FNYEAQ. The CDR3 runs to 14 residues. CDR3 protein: CASSQEPSDYEQYF. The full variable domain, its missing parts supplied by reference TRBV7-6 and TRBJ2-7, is GAGVSQSPRYKVTKRGQDVALRCDPISGHVSLYWYRQALGQGPEFLTYFNYEAQQDKSGLPNDRFSAERPEGSISTLTIQRTEQRDSAMYRCASSQEPSDYEQYFGPGTRLTVT.

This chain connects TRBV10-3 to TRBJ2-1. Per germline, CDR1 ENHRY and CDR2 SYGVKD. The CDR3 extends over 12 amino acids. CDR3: CAISEGLNEQFF.

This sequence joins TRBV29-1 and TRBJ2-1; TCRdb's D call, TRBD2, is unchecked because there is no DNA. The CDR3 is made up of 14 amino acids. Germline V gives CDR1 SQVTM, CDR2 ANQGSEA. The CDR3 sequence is CSVELGGRINEQFF.

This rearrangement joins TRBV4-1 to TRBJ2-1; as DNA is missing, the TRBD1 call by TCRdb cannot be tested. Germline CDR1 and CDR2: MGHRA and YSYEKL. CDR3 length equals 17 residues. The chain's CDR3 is CASSRAGPGQGAIEQFF.

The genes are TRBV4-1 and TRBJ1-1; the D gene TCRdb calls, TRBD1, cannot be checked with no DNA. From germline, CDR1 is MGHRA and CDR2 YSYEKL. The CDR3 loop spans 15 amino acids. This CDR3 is CASSQENRGTSEAFF.

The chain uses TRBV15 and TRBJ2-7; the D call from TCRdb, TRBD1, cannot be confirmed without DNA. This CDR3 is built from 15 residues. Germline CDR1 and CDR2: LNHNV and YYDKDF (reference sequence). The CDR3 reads CATSAGQDRFYEQYF.

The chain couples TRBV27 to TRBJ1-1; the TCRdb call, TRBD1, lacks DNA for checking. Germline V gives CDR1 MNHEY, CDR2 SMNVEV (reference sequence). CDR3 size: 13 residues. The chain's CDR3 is CASSPDRTTEAFF.

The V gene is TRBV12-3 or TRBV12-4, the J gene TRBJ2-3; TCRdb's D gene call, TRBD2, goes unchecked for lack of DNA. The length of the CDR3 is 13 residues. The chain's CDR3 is CATRREVTDTQYF.

The CDR3 sequence: CASRLEGGPMGNEQFF. This chain links TRBV6-1 with TRBJ2-1; TCRdb designates TRBD2, a call that cannot be tested without DNA. Germline V lookup: CDR1 MNHNS, CDR2 SASEGT. The CDR3 is made up of 16 amino acids.

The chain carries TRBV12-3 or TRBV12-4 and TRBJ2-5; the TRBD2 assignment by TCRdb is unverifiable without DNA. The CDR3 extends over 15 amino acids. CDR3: CASSPRRTSVETQYF.